These T cell receptor beta chains were read from a single sample in a study of blood T cells in healthy people across ages. TCRdb redid the calling of the 5' RACE reads with MiXCR, one entry per CDR3 protein. Found here are approximately 690,000 distinct CDR3 sequences, around three fifths of them singletons; the top ten hold over 30%. Sequencing was carried out using blood. The receptor set was obtained from a man in his sixties in good health. Both conserved end residues are part of each CDR3. The D gene is left open where the match is weak. Clone size, where shown, is once, few, many, or a class for clones that have expanded.

D	V	J	size	DNA	CDR3
TRBD1	TRBV6-2/TRBV6-3	TRBJ2-1	NA	TGTGCCAGCAGTTTTAGGGGGCTGTTTCACAATGAGCAGTTCTTC	CASSFRGLFHNEQFF
NA	TRBV18	TRBJ1-4	NA	TGTGCCAGCTCACCAGGTCCGCAGGTTGGCGAAAAACTGTTTTTT	CASSPGPQVGEKLFF
TRBD1	TRBV12-3/TRBV12-4	TRBJ2-7	NA	TGTGCCAGCAGCAACACTGGGGGGACAGGTTCCAACGAGCAGTACTTC	CASSNTGGTGSNEQYF
NA	TRBV20-1	TRBJ2-1	NA	TGCAGTGCCTCAATCGGCTCCTACAATGAGCAGTTCTTC	CSASIGSYNEQFF
TRBD1	TRBV27	TRBJ2-5	NA	TGTGCCAGCAGTTTATCTGTACCGGGACAGGGGGCACGGGAGACCCAGTACTTC	CASSLSVPGQGARETQYF
NA	TRBV5-1	TRBJ2-5	NA	TGCGCCAGCAGTCGCCCAAGGGGGGAGACCCAGTACTTC	CASSRPRGETQYF
NA	TRBV20-1	TRBJ1-6	NA	TGCAGTGCGGCCAGGGACCGCTATAATTCACCCCTCCACTTT	CSAARDRYNSPLHF
NA	TRBV5-5	TRBJ2-3	NA	TGTGCCAGCAGCTTGTATCAGGGAGGCGGTAGCACAGATACGCAGTATTTT	CASSLYQGGGSTDTQYF
TRBD1	TRBV6-2/TRBV6-3	TRBJ2-7	NA	TGTGCCAGCAGACACCTAGGGACAGGGAATACCTACGAGCAGTACTTC	CASRHLGTGNTYEQYF
NA	TRBV12-3/TRBV12-4	TRBJ2-5	once	TGTGCCAGCAGTTTAAGGATATCGGGACTTGGGACCCAGTACTTC	CASSLRISGLGTQYF
NA	TRBV10-3	TRBJ2-3	NA	TGTGCCATCAGTGAGGCGGGGAGCTCCACAGATACGCAGTATTTT	CAISEAGSSTDTQYF
TRBD1	TRBV5-1	TRBJ2-7	NA	TGCGCCAGCAGCTCGGGACAGTACAATGAGCAGTACTTC	CASSSGQYNEQYF
NA	TRBV7-2	TRBJ2-3	NA	TGTGCCAGCAGCCTAAGAAGACTGGATACGCAGTATTTT	CASSLRRLDTQYF
NA	TRBV7-2	TRBJ1-4	NA	TGTGCCAGCAGCCCCCGGGCCCGAGGGGAGAATGAAAAACTGTTTTTT	CASSPRARGENEKLFF
TRBD2	TRBV20-1	TRBJ2-5	NA	TGCAGTGCTCCTAGCGGGCCGCTTCAGTACTTC	CSAPSGPLQYF
NA	TRBV20-1	TRBJ2-5	NA	TGCAGTGCTAGTGGCTCTAAAGAGACCCAGTACTTC	CSASGSKETQYF
TRBD1	TRBV4-2	TRBJ2-1	NA	TGTGCCAGCAGGGAAGGGACAGGGGGCTACAATGAGCAGTTCTTC	CASREGTGGYNEQFF
NA	TRBV6-2/TRBV6-3	TRBJ2-3	once	TGTGCCAGCAGTTCCCGAGCGGAGCGTTATACGCAGTATTTT	CASSSRAERYTQYF
NA	TRBV11-3	TRBJ1-1	NA	TGTGCCAGCAGCTCCAAGGGGAACACTGAAGCTTTCTTT	CASSSKGNTEAFF
TRBD1	TRBV5-1	TRBJ2-4	NA	TGCGCCAGCAGCTTGGCGACAGGGATACTAGCCAAAAACATTCAGTACTTC	CASSLATGILAKNIQYF
NA	TRBV20-1	TRBJ1-4	few	TGCAGCGGAAGACGACACCCGAGCGAAAAACTGTTTTTT	CSGRRHPSEKLFF
TRBD1	TRBV5-1	TRBJ2-1	NA	TGCGCCAGCAGCCCTCGACAGGGTGGTTATGAGCAGTTCTTC	CASSPRQGGYEQFF
NA	TRBV10-2	TRBJ2-7	NA	TGCGCCACAAAGAGGTCGGGGGCCGCGACTTCCTACGAGCAGTACTTC	CATKRSGAATSYEQYF
NA	TRBV29-1	TRBJ2-1	NA	TGCAGCGTTGACCCCAGGTCCTACAATGAGCAGTTCTTC	CSVDPRSYNEQFF
NA	TRBV7-9	TRBJ1-1	NA	TGTGCGGGAGGGGCCGTGGGGACTGAAGCTTTCTTT	CAGGAVGTEAFF
NA	TRBV9	TRBJ2-5	NA	TGTGCCAGCAGCGTAGGGGTCCACGTCCAAGAGACCCAGTACTTC	CASSVGVHVQETQYF
TRBD2	TRBV10-3	TRBJ2-5	NA	TGTGCCATCAGAGACCCGGGACTAGCGGGAGAGGTCGGGGAGACCCAGTACTTC	CAIRDPGLAGEVGETQYF
TRBD1	TRBV29-1	TRBJ1-1	NA	TGCAGCGTTGAAGACACACACAGGGGACCCACTGAAGCTTTCTTT	CSVEDTHRGPTEAFF
NA	TRBV10-2	TRBJ1-2	few	TGCGCCAGCCATTCTATGGGGGGCGTCTATGGCTACACCTTC	CASHSMGGVYGYTF
TRBD2	TRBV20-1	TRBJ2-5	few	TGCAGTGCTAGAGACGCGGGGGGGCCAGAGACCCAGTACTTC	CSARDAGGPETQYF
NA	TRBV7-9	TRBJ1-6	NA	TGTGCCAGCAGCAGAGCCGGCACGCCGAATTCACCCCTCCACTTT	CASSRAGTPNSPLHF
TRBD2	TRBV20-1	TRBJ2-1	NA	TGCAGTGCTAGACCCCGGGGGGGCCCATCTTACAATGAGCAGTTCTTC	CSARPRGGPSYNEQFF
NA	TRBV12-3/TRBV12-4	TRBJ2-5	NA	TGTGCCAGCAGTCTCACCTTGGTGGAAGAGACCCAGTACTTC	CASSLTLVEETQYF
NA	TRBV20-1	TRBJ2-1	NA	TGCAGTGCTAGGGGGTTCCATGAGCAGTTCTTC	CSARGFHEQFF
TRBD2	TRBV15	TRBJ2-5	NA	TGTGCCACCAGCAGAGATCCTAGCGGGGGGGCGGTCTGGGAGACCCAGTACTTC	CATSRDPSGGAVWETQYF
NA	TRBV7-2	TRBJ1-2	NA	TGTGCCAGCAGCTTAGTAGGGGTCGGAGGCGAAAACTATGGCTACACCTTC	CASSLVGVGGENYGYTF
NA	TRBV28	TRBJ2-7	few	TGTGCCAGCACGGGGCTCTCCCAATACGAGCAGTACTTC	CASTGLSQYEQYF
NA	TRBV11-2	TRBJ2-7	NA	TGTGCCAGCAGCCATTCCGGGCCCTCCTACGAGCAGTACTTC	CASSHSGPSYEQYF
NA	TRBV4-2	TRBJ2-1	NA	TGTGCCAGCAGCCCCGATACGCTTACGAGCGCTGAGCAGTTCTTC	CASSPDTLTSAEQFF
TRBD1	TRBV6-1	TRBJ1-6	once	TGTGCCAGCAGTACCGACAGGGGAATTGATTCACCCCTCCACTTT	CASSTDRGIDSPLHF
TRBD2	TRBV6-6	TRBJ2-7	NA	TGTGCCAGCATTCAAGCGGGGGGGCGTGGCGAGCAGTACTTC	CASIQAGGRGEQYF